The TCR beta chain under discussion was sequenced for a study of cytomegalovirus exposure and HLA in healthy donors. Findings and limits, study-wide: Common viral pathogens (according to a later analysis) appeared linked to several of the most significant clusters.

V gave up 5 bases and J gave up 7 bases, with 15 bases separating them. CDR3 length equals 13 residues. CDR1 and CDR2 (germline): SGHRS, YFSETQ. With respect to this clone: Antigen: not known.

The PCR employed 60 Vbeta primers together with 13 Jbeta primers. Sequencing was performed with immunoSEQ multiplex PCR; in TCRdb, only in-frame clones are kept and a portion is missing. The table includes about 140,000 clones, approximately 91% detected once. Specimen: PBMCs. This TCR derives from a woman between 40 and 55 years old in good health and CMV-seronegative. J is TRBJ1-1 and V is TRBV5-1; TRBD1 is a possible D gene (6 bases). CDR3 DNA: TGCGCCAGCAGGCAGTACAGGGAGGGTGAAGCTTTCTTT. This codes for CASRQYREGEAFF.